This is a list of T cell receptor beta chains from one sample in a study of CD8+ T cells in alopecia areata. The data were produced by immunoSEQ multiplex PCR, yet TCRdb's version contains in-frame clones alone and is incomplete. This sample yields about 140,000 clones, of which about 60% are seen a single time; about 4.5% belongs to the top ten. The sequencing sample was made of CD4+ T cells sorted from blood. Receptors were obtained from a human donor in good health. The CDR3 runs from the conserved cysteine through the conserved F or W. D genes are given only for firm matches. A row's size may be missing; if present it is once, few, many or a size class.

CDR3 length: 9; D gene: -; clone size: -; V gene: TRBV7-3; J gene: TRBJ2-5; CDR3 DNA: TGTGCCAGCAGCTCCCCGCCGTACTTC; CDR3 protein: CASSSPPYF
CDR3 length: 19; D gene: TRBD2; clone size: -; V gene: TRBV9; J gene: TRBJ2-3; CDR3 DNA: TGTGCCAGCAGCGGGACCGGGACTAGCGGGCCAACTAGCACAGATACGCAGTATTTT; CDR3 protein: CASSGTGTSGPTSTDTQYF
CDR3 length: 14; D gene: -; clone size: few; V gene: TRBV5-1; J gene: TRBJ1-5; CDR3 DNA: TGCGCCAGCAGCTTGGTTGGGGGGGTTCAGCCCCAGCATTTT; CDR3 protein: CASSLVGGVQPQHF
CDR3 length: 13; D gene: -; clone size: -; V gene: TRBV2; J gene: TRBJ1-5; CDR3 DNA: TGTGCCAGCAATGAGAACGGCCCTCAGCCCCAGCATTTT; CDR3 protein: CASNENGPQPQHF
CDR3 length: 12; D gene: -; clone size: once; V gene: TRBV2; J gene: TRBJ2-7; CDR3 DNA: TGTGCCAGCCAGACTACCTCCTACGAGCAGTACTTC; CDR3 protein: CASQTTSYEQYF
CDR3 length: 15; D gene: -; clone size: few; V gene: TRBV7-8; J gene: TRBJ2-3; CDR3 DNA: TGTGCCAGCAGCTACACGGCCAGGGCGGCAGATACGCAGTATTTT; CDR3 protein: CASSYTARAADTQYF
CDR3 length: 14; D gene: -; clone size: -; V gene: TRBV10-3; J gene: TRBJ1-1; CDR3 DNA: TGTGCCATCAGTGACAGGGGTATGAATACTGAAGCTTTCTTT; CDR3 protein: CAISDRGMNTEAFF
CDR3 length: 16; D gene: TRBD1; clone size: -; V gene: TRBV15; J gene: TRBJ1-2; CDR3 DNA: TGTGCCACCAGCAGAGATCTAGGGACAGGGGACTATGGCTACACCTTC; CDR3 protein: CATSRDLGTGDYGYTF
CDR3 length: 13; D gene: -; clone size: -; V gene: TRBV30; J gene: TRBJ2-3; CDR3 DNA: TGTGCCTGGAGTGTAGGGCATCCAGATACGCAGTATTTT; CDR3 protein: CAWSVGHPDTQYF
CDR3 length: 11; D gene: -; clone size: -; V gene: TRBV29-1; J gene: TRBJ1-2; CDR3 DNA: TGCAGCGCATCCAGGGCTGAGGGCTACACCTTC; CDR3 protein: CSASRAEGYTF
CDR3 length: 15; D gene: TRBD2; clone size: once; V gene: TRBV5-6; J gene: TRBJ2-7; CDR3 DNA: TGTGCCAGCAGCTTTGGTAGCGGGAGGGGTTACGAGCAGTACTTC; CDR3 protein: CASSFGSGRGYEQYF
CDR3 length: 14; D gene: TRBD1; clone size: -; V gene: TRBV5-1; J gene: TRBJ2-5; CDR3 DNA: TGCGCCAGCAGCCCACAGGGGAGCCAAGAGACCCAGTACTTC; CDR3 protein: CASSPQGSQETQYF
CDR3 length: 13; D gene: -; clone size: few; V gene: TRBV29-1; J gene: TRBJ2-6; CDR3 DNA: TGCAGCGTTGAGAAAGCTGGGGCCAACGTCCTGACTTTC; CDR3 protein: CSVEKAGANVLTF
CDR3 length: 13; D gene: -; clone size: -; V gene: TRBV7-2; J gene: TRBJ1-2; CDR3 DNA: TGTGCCAGCAGCTCTGGACAGTTCTATGGCTACACCTTC; CDR3 protein: CASSSGQFYGYTF
CDR3 length: 12; D gene: -; clone size: -; V gene: TRBV30; J gene: TRBJ2-2; CDR3 DNA: TGTGCCTGGACTCCGGGGACCGGGGAGCTGTTTTTT; CDR3 protein: CAWTPGTGELFF
CDR3 length: 12; D gene: -; clone size: -; V gene: TRBV7-9; J gene: TRBJ2-5; CDR3 DNA: TGTGCCAGCAGCGCACTCGAGGGTTCCCAGTACTTC; CDR3 protein: CASSALEGSQYF
CDR3 length: 13; D gene: -; clone size: few; V gene: TRBV30; J gene: TRBJ1-1; CDR3 DNA: TGTGCCTGGAGTAGTTGGGGGAACACTGAAGCTTTCTTT; CDR3 protein: CAWSSWGNTEAFF
CDR3 length: 13; D gene: -; clone size: -; V gene: TRBV29-1; J gene: TRBJ2-7; CDR3 DNA: TGCAGCGCGCGAGACATTGGGGCCTACGAGCAGTACTTC; CDR3 protein: CSARDIGAYEQYF
CDR3 length: 13; D gene: TRBD1; clone size: -; V gene: TRBV6-5; J gene: TRBJ1-1; CDR3 DNA: TGTGCCAGCAGTTACGCAGGGGGCGGTGAAGCTTTCTTT; CDR3 protein: CASSYAGGGEAFF
CDR3 length: 16; D gene: TRBD1; clone size: -; V gene: TRBV5-1; J gene: TRBJ1-5; CDR3 DNA: TGCGCCAGCAGCGCCTTGCCGGGACAGGGCAATCAGCCCCAGCATTTT; CDR3 protein: CASSALPGQGNQPQHF
CDR3 length: 14; D gene: TRBD1; clone size: few; V gene: TRBV30; J gene: TRBJ2-5; CDR3 DNA: TGTGCCTGGAGCCCGGGACAGTTGAGAGAGACCCAGTACTTC; CDR3 protein: CAWSPGQLRETQYF
CDR3 length: 16; D gene: TRBD1; clone size: -; V gene: TRBV5-1; J gene: TRBJ1-1; CDR3 DNA: TGCGCCAGCAGCTGGGGTGGACAGGCTCGTTTGGCTGAAGCTTTCTTT; CDR3 protein: CASSWGGQARLAEAFF
CDR3 length: 12; D gene: -; clone size: -; V gene: TRBV29-1; J gene: TRBJ2-1; CDR3 DNA: TGCAGCGCCCCAAACGGACAGAAGGAGCAGTTCTTC; CDR3 protein: CSAPNGQKEQFF
CDR3 length: 13; D gene: -; clone size: -; V gene: TRBV19; J gene: TRBJ1-2; CDR3 DNA: TGTGCCAGTAGTCAGACAGGAGCGTATGGCTACACCTTC; CDR3 protein: CASSQTGAYGYTF
CDR3 length: 15; D gene: TRBD1; clone size: few; V gene: TRBV2; J gene: TRBJ1-2; CDR3 DNA: TGTGCCAGCACCATACCGACAGGGGCGCGGACTGGCTACACCTTC; CDR3 protein: CASTIPTGARTGYTF
CDR3 length: 16; D gene: TRBD1; clone size: -; V gene: TRBV6-6; J gene: TRBJ2-7; CDR3 DNA: TGTGCCAGCAGTTTAACTCCGGGACAGGGTGCCTACGAGCAGTACTTC; CDR3 protein: CASSLTPGQGAYEQYF
CDR3 length: 14; D gene: TRBD1; clone size: -; V gene: TRBV6-1; J gene: TRBJ2-5; CDR3 DNA: TGTGCCAGCAGTGCCGGGACAGGTCAAGAGACCCAGTACTTC; CDR3 protein: CASSAGTGQETQYF
CDR3 length: 15; D gene: -; clone size: -; V gene: TRBV5-1; J gene: TRBJ2-3; CDR3 DNA: TGCGCCAGCAGCCGTCCCGGGACTAGCACAGATACGCAGTATTTT; CDR3 protein: CASSRPGTSTDTQYF